Listed below are T cell receptor beta chains from one sample, sequenced in a study of Graves' ophthalmopathy and Graves' hyperthyroidism. Each CDR3 protein is one row after TCRdb ran MiXCR on the multiplex PCR reads. In the table there are 400,000 to 450,000 distinct CDR3 sequences, more than 20% of which are singletons. Sample: peripheral blood. Source of these receptors: a woman aged 18-29 years with stable Graves' hyperthyroidism. Both conserved end residues are part of each CDR3. D genes are given only for firm matches. Clone size is shown for a subset of rows, as once, few, many or a class of expanded clone.

d_gene	v_gene	abundance	j_gene	CDR3nt	CDR3aa
TRBD2	TRBV20-1	many	TRBJ2-2	TGCAGTGCTAGAGAGTCAGCGGGAGGTGACACCGGGGAGCTGTTTTTT	CSARESAGGDTGELFF
.	TRBV6-1	many	TRBJ1-2	TGTGCCAGCAGTGAAGGATACTATGGCTACACCTTC	CASSEGYYGYTF
.	TRBV3-1	few	TRBJ2-7	TGTGCCAGCAGCCAAGAGCTTTACGAGCAGTACTTC	CASSQELYEQYF
TRBD2	TRBV3-1	few	TRBJ2-2	TGTGCCAGCAGCCAAGACACCCGACTAGCGGTGAACACCGGGGAGCTGTTTTTT	CASSQDTRLAVNTGELFF
TRBD1	TRBV7-8	.	TRBJ2-7	TGTGCCAGCAGTGACTCCGGGACAGGCTCCTACGAGCAGTACTTC	CASSDSGTGSYEQYF
TRBD1	TRBV30	few	TRBJ2-1	TGTGCCTGGAGTGATGGGACAGTACAGGGTGAGCAGTTCTTC	CAWSDGTVQGEQFF
.	TRBV2	many	TRBJ2-5	TGTGCCAGCAATGGTCTAGTGGAGACCCAGTACTTC	CASNGLVETQYF
TRBD2	TRBV3-1	.	TRBJ2-5	TGTGCCAGCAGCCAAGTCCTAGGACTAGCGGGAGCGGGGGAGACCCAGTACTTC	CASSQVLGLAGAGETQYF
.	TRBV6-5	.	TRBJ1-2	TGTGCCAGCAGTTACTCAGCCCCACTGGATGGCTACACCTTC	CASSYSAPLDGYTF
.	TRBV30	few	TRBJ1-1	TGTGCCTGGAACCTGGGCCTGAACACTGAAGCTTTCTTT	CAWNLGLNTEAFF
TRBD1	TRBV18	many	TRBJ2-7	TGTGCCAGCTCACCACCGGGGACAGGGAACGAGCAGTACTTC	CASSPPGTGNEQYF
TRBD1	TRBV18	many	TRBJ1-2	TGTGCCAGCTCACAACAGGGGGCGCGGTATGGCTACACCTTC	CASSQQGARYGYTF
.	TRBV6-2/TRBV6-3	.	TRBJ2-6	TGTGCCAGCAGTAGCCCGATAGGGGTCTCTGGGGCCAACGTCCTGACTTTC	CASSSPIGVSGANVLTF
.	TRBV6-1	many	TRBJ1-3	TGTGCCAGCAGTGAAATTTTAATCCGGACAGTTGGAAACACCATATATTTT	CASSEILIRTVGNTIYF
TRBD1	TRBV29-1	many	TRBJ2-5	TGCAGCGCTGGACAGGACAAAGAAGAGACCCAGTACTTC	CSAGQDKEETQYF